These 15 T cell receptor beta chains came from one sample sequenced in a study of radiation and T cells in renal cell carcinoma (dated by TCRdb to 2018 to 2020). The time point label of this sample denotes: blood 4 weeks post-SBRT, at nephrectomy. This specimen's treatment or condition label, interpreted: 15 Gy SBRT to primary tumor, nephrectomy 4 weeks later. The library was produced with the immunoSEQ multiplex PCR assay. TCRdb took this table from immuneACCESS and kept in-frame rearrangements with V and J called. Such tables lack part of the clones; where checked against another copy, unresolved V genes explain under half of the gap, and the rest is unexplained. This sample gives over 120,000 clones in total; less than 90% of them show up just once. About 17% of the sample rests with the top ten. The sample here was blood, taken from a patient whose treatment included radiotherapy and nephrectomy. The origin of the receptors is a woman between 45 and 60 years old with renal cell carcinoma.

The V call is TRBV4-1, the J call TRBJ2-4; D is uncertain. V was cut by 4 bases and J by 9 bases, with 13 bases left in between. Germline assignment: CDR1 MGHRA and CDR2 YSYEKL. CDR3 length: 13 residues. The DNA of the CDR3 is TGCGCCAGCAGCCCCCCCACACTGAGCATTCAGTACTTC. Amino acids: CASSPPTLSIQYF.

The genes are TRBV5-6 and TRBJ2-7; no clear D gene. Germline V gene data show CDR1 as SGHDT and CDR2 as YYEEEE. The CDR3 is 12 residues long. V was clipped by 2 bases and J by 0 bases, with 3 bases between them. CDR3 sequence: CASSLLSYEQYF. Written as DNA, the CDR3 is TGTGCCAGCAGCTTACTCTCCTACGAGCAGTACTTC.

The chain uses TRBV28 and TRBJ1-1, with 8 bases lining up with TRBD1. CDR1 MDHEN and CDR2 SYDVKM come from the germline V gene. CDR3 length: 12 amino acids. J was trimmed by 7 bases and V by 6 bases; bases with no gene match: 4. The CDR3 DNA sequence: TGTGCCAGCAGCCTAGGACAGGGTGAAGCTTTCTTT. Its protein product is CASSLGQGEAFF.

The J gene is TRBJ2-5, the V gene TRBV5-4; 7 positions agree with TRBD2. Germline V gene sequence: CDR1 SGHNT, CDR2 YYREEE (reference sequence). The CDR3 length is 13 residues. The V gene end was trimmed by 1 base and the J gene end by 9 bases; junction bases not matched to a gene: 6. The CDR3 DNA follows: TGTGCCAGCAGCTTGAGGCTAGCGGCTGCCCAGTACTTC. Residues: CASSLRLAAAQYF.

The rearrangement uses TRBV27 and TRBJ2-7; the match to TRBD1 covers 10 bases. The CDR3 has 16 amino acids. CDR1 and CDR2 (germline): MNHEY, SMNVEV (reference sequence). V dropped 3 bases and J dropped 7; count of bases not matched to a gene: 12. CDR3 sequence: CASSFDRQGALREQYF. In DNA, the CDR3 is TGTGCCAGCAGTTTCGACCGACAGGGGGCTTTGAGAGAGCAGTACTTC.

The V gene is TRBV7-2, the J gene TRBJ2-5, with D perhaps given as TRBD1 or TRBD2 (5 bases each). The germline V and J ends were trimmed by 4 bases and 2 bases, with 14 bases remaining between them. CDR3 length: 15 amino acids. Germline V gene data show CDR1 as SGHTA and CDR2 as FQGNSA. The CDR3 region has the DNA TGTGCCAGCAGCTCTCCCGGGGCAGGACAAGAGACCCAGTACTTC. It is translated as CASSSPGAGQETQYF.

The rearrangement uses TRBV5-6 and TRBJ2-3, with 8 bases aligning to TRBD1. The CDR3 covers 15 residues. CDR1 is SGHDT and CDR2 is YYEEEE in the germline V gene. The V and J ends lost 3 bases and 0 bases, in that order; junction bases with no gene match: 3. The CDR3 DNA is TGTGCCAGCAGCTCAAGGACAGGGAGCACAGATACGCAGTATTTT. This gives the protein CASSSRTGSTDTQYF.

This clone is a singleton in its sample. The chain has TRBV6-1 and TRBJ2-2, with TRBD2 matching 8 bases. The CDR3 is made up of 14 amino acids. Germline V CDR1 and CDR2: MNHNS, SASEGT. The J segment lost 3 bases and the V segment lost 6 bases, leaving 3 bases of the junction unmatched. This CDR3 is CASRGLDYTGELFF. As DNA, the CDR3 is TGTGCCAGCAGGGGACTAGACTACACCGGGGAGCTGTTTTTT.

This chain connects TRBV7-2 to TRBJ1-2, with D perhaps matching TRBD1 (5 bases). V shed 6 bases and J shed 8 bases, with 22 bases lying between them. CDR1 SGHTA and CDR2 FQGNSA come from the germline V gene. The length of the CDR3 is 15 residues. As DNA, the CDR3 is TGTGCCAGCAGTCCAGACCGGGGCGCAGGGTTAGGCTACACCTTC. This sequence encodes CASSPDRGAGLGYTF.

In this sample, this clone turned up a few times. CDR3: CASSQEGGYSNQPQHF. The CDR3 nucleotides read TGCGCCAGCAGCCAAGAAGGGGGTTATAGCAATCAGCCCCAGCATTTT. The genes are TRBV4-1 and TRBJ1-5; D is perhaps TRBD1 (6 bases). This CDR3 is 16 amino acids long. The V gene lost 0 bases and the J gene lost 0 bases, with 9 bases spanning the gap. Germline V gene data show CDR1 as MGHRA and CDR2 as YSYEKL.

CDR3 nucleotides: TGCGCCAGCAGCTTCTCCGGGACAGGGGGATACAATGAGCAGTTCTTC. Protein sequence: CASSFSGTGGYNEQFF. J is TRBJ2-1 and V is TRBV5-1, with TRBD1 matching over 11 bases. CDR1 and CDR2 from the germline V gene are SGHRS and YFSETQ. With V trimmed by 2 bases and J by 4 bases, 5 bases remained unmatched. This CDR3 is 16 amino acids long.

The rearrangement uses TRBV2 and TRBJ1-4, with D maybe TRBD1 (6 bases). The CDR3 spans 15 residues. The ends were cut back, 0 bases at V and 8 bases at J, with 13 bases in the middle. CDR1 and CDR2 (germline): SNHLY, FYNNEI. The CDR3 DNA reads TGTGCCAGCAGTGAAGCGCTGGGGGGCGGAGAAAAACTGTTTTTT. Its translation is CASSEALGGGEKLFF.

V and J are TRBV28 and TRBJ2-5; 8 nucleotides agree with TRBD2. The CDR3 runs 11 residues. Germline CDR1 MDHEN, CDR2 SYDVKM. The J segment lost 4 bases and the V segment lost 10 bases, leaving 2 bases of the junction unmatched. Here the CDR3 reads CATGGGETQYF. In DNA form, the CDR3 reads TGTGCCACGGGAGGGGGAGAGACCCAGTACTTC.

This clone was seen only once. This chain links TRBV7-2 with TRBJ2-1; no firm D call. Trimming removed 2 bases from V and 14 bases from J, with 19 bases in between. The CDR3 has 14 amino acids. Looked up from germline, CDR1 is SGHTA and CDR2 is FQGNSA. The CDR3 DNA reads TGTGCCAGCAGCTTATCATCTTATGGGAACGAGGAGTTCTTC. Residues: CASSLSSYGNEEFF.

CDR3 bases: TGTGCCAGCAAGGACCGAGCCTACGAGCAGTACTTC. It codes for CASKDRAYEQYF. This chain uses TRBV27 with TRBJ2-7; D call uncertain. V was trimmed by 7 bases and J by 2 bases, leaving 9 bases between them. Germline V lookup: CDR1 MNHEY, CDR2 SMNVEV (reference sequence). The CDR3 loop spans 12 amino acids.